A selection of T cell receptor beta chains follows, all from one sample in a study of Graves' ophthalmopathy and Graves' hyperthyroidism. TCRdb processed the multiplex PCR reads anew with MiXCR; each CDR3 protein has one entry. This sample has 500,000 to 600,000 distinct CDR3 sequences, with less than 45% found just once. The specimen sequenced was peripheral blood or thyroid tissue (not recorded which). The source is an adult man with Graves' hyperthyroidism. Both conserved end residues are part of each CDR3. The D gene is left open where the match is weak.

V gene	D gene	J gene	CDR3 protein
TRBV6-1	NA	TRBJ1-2	CASSEVGGRGGYGYTF
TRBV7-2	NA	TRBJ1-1	CASSPIRVLGNTEAFF
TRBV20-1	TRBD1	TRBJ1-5	CSADRGPYQPQHF
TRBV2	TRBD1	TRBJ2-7	CASFTDRSYEQYF
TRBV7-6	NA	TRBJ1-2	CASSLVLYTPAINYGYTF
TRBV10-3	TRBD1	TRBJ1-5	CASSEGQGVYQPQHF
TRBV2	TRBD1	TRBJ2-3	CASSQDRGRVDTQYF
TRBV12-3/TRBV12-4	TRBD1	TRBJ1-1	CASSLEQGGGVSAFF
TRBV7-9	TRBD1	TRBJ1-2	CASSLAEGGAYGYTF
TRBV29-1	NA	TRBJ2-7	CSVAQAGREQYF
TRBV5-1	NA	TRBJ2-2	CASSLEGLGTGELFF
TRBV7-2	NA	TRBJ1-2	CASSEKVAVTYGYTF
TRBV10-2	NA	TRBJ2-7	CASGSSYLDEQYF
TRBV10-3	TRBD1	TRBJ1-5	CAISDRGLGQPQHF
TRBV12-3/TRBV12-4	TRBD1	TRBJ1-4	CASSLWTGGEEKLFF
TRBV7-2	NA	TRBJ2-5	CASSLQAKETQYF
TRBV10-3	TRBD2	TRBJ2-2	CAISLAEENPGELFF
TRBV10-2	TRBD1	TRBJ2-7	CASVGTGGTYEQYF
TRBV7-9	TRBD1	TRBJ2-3	CATKTGETSTDTQYF
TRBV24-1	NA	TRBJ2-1	CEGRLNEQFF
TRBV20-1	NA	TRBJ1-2	CSATGVYGYTF
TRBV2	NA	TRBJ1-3	CASRDSGSSGNTIYF
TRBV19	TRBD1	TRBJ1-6	CASSPTGRFISYNSPLHF
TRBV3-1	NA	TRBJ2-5	CASSQDQQETQYF
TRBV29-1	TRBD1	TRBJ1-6	CRLDRGHNSPLHF
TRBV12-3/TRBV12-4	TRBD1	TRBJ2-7	CASSSRTGGYEQYF
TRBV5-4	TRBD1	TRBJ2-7	CASSYGTGIYEQYF
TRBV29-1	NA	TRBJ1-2	CSVGAGRGYTF
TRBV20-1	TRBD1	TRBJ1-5	CSASGQGPNQPQHF
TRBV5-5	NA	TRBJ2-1	CASSLGFGPRNEQFF
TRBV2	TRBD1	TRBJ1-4	CASSPGTGEENEKLFF
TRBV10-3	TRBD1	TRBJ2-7	CASSPGTGVTYEQYF
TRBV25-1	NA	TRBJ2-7	CASSESYKGRYEQYF
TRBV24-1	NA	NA	CATSDFPTENEQFF
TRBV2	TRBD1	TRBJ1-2	CAIRETGNTNYGYTF
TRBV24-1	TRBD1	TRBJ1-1	CATHPGGANTEAFF
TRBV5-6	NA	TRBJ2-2	CASSLNTGELFF
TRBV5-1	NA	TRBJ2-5	CASSLEGLREETQYF
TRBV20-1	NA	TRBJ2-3	CSARGTVLSPDTQYF
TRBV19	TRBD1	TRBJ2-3	CASSPRTGGYDTQYF
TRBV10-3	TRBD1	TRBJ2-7	CAISPGTGVREQYF